This passage covers 2 T cell receptor beta chains from one sample sequenced in a study of cytomegalovirus exposure and HLA in healthy donors. PCR used 60 Vbeta primers and 13 Jbeta primers. The method was immunoSEQ multiplex PCR; TCRdb's version includes in-frame clones alone and lacks a portion of them. This sample has around 140,000 clones; less than 80% occur once, and the top ten carry roughly 4%. The sample taken for sequencing was PBMCs. The receptor set was obtained from a man between 45 and 60 years old in good health and CMV-seropositive.

The gene calls are TRBV5-1 and TRBJ2-1, with D maybe TRBD2 (5 bases). Germline CDR1 reads SGHRS; CDR2 reads YFSETQ. This CDR3 region has 12 residues. V lost 6 bases and J 7 bases, leaving 11 bases between the germline ends. CDR3 protein: CASTESGNEQFF. The DNA for the CDR3 is TGCGCCAGCACCGAATCGGGGAATGAGCAGTTCTTC.

This clone has only a few counts. The chain is built from TRBV11-2 and TRBJ2-7; 9 positions agree with TRBD1. The CDR3 totals 16 residues. Germline CDR1 reads SGHAT; CDR2 reads FQNNGV. V lost 5 bases, J lost 0 bases, and 8 bases stayed unmatched. The CDR3 nucleotides are TGTGCCAGCAGCGATCCCGGGACAGGGTCCTCCTACGAGCAGTACTTC. It translates to CASSDPGTGSSYEQYF.